This is a list of T cell receptor beta chains from one sample in a study of early T cells in non-severe SARS-CoV-2 infection. MiXCR, applied by TCRdb to the 5' RACE reads, yields one record per CDR3 protein. The sample comprises tens of thousands of distinct CDR3 sequences, approximately 6% of which are singletons, and 3% to 4.5% rests with the top ten. Sequenced input: whole blood. The source is an adult who was a healthcare worker with PCR-confirmed SARS-CoV-2 infection or an uninfected control (not recorded which). Both conserved end residues are part of each CDR3. D genes are given only for firm matches. Part of the rows lack a size; the others show once, few, many or a class for expanded clones.

>.|few|TRBV6-2/TRBV6-3|TRBJ2-7
CASSSDSTYYEQYF
TGTGCCAGCAGTTCCGACAGTACCTACTACGAGCAGTACTTC
>.|many|TRBV5-4|TRBJ2-1
CASSTRKPTRMGSYNEQFF
TGTGCCAGCAGCACGAGGAAACCCACCCGGATGGGCTCCTACAATGAGCAGTTCTTC
>.|few|TRBV5-5|TRBJ2-7
CASSDTLEQYF
TGTGCCAGCAGCGACACATTGGAGCAGTACTTC
>.|.|TRBV30|TRBJ1-5
CAWSVASNQPQHF
TGTGCCTGGAGTGTGGCTAGCAATCAGCCCCAGCATTTT
>.|few|TRBV5-1|TRBJ1-5
CASSLDGGGQPQHF
TGCGCCAGCAGCTTGGATGGGGGCGGTCAGCCCCAGCATTTT
>.|few|TRBV14|TRBJ1-1
CASSQEGGLSSLNTEAFF
TGTGCCAGCAGCCAAGAAGGGGGTCTGTCGAGTCTGAACACTGAAGCTTTCTTT
>TRBD1|many|TRBV5-1|TRBJ2-3
CASSLDRGADTQYF
TGCGCCAGCAGCTTGGACAGGGGCGCAGATACGCAGTATTTT
>TRBD1|many|TRBV29-1|TRBJ1-5
CSVGTGSGSQPQHF
TGCAGCGTCGGGACAGGCAGCGGCAGTCAGCCCCAGCATTTT
>.|many|TRBV6-1|TRBJ2-7
CASSKYPRAKAYEQYF
TGTGCCAGCAGTAAATACCCCAGGGCGAAGGCCTACGAGCAGTACTTC
>.|few|TRBV11-3|TRBJ2-5
CASSRRDQETQYF
TGTGCCAGCAGCAGACGGGACCAAGAGACCCAGTACTTC
>TRBD1|.|TRBV5-1|TRBJ2-7
CASSQGATYEQYF
TGCGCCAGCTCACAGGGGGCGACCTACGAGCAGTACTTC
>.|.|TRBV19|TRBJ1-5
CASISFPSSNQPQHF
TGTGCCAGTATCTCCTTCCCTTCCAGCAATCAGCCCCAGCATTTT
>TRBD1|many|TRBV6-1|TRBJ2-7
CASSVGTGAGEQYF
TGTGCCAGCAGTGTTGGGACAGGGGCCGGAGAGCAGTACTTC
>.|.|TRBV10-3|TRBJ1-2
CAISGIRERGYTF
TGTGCCATCAGTGGGATCAGGGAGCGTGGCTACACCTTC
>.|many|TRBV5-5|TRBJ2-3
CASSPRRGASTDTQYF
TGTGCCAGCAGCCCCCGCAGGGGGGCTAGCACAGATACGCAGTATTTT
>.|.|TRBV19|TRBJ1-4
CASSIERRSNEKLFF
TGTGCCAGTAGTATAGAACGGAGAAGTAATGAAAAACTGTTTTTT
>.|few|TRBV7-9|TRBJ2-4
CASSIVGTAADIQYF
TGTGCCAGCAGCATTGTAGGGACGGCCGCGGACATTCAGTACTTC
>.|many|TRBV7-9|TRBJ2-7
CASRLGGDLSYEQYF
TGTGCCAGCAGGTTAGGGGGGGATTTATCCTACGAGCAGTACTTC
>.|many|TRBV5-5|TRBJ1-5
CASSLAEGTADSNQPQHF
TGTGCCAGCAGCTTGGCCGAAGGGACCGCCGATAGCAATCAGCCCCAGCATTTT
>.|few|TRBV6-5|TRBJ2-7
CASSFRQSAYEQYF
TGTGCCAGCAGTTTCAGACAGTCAGCCTACGAGCAGTACTTC
>.|many|TRBV7-9|TRBJ2-3
CASSFVTATDTQYF
TGTGCCAGCAGCTTTGTCACAGCCACAGATACGCAGTATTTT
>.|many|TRBV6-6|TRBJ2-3
CASSYSQPSLADTQYF
TGTGCCAGCAGTTACTCGCAGCCTTCGTTGGCAGATACGCAGTATTTT
>TRBD2|.|TRBV5-8|TRBJ2-3
CASSPGTSGTDTQYF
TGTGCCAGCAGCCCAGGGACTAGCGGCACAGATACGCAGTATTTT
>TRBD2|many|TRBV7-2|TRBJ2-7
CASSLEGTSGSYEQYF
TGTGCCAGCAGCTTAGAGGGGACTAGCGGGTCCTACGAGCAGTACTTC
>.|.|TRBV29-1|TRBJ2-7
CSVEGEPTKQYF
TGCAGCGTTGAGGGGGAACCTACGAAGCAGTACTTC
>TRBD1|many|TRBV11-2|TRBJ1-6
CASSVTGGSYNSPLHF
TGTGCCAGCAGCGTCACAGGGGGGTCGTATAATTCACCCCTCCACTTT
>TRBD2|.|TRBV5-6|TRBJ2-3
CASSLRGLADSTDTQYF
TGTGCCAGCAGCTTGCGGGGACTAGCGGATAGCACAGATACGCAGTATTTT
>.|few|TRBV11-2|TRBJ1-2
CASSMRTYGYTF
TGTGCCAGCAGCATGAGGACCTATGGCTACACCTTC
>.|many|TRBV11-2|TRBJ1-2
CASSFYRNSRGYTF
TGTGCCAGCAGCTTCTATCGGAATTCACGAGGCTACACCTTC
>.|.|TRBV3-2|TRBJ1-5
CASSRLRERFRNQPQHF
TGTGCCAGCAGCCGCCTAAGGGAGAGGTTTCGCAATCAGCCCCAGCATTTT
>TRBD1|many|TRBV19|TRBJ1-5
CASSISGQVNQPQHF
TGTGCCAGTAGTATTTCTGGACAGGTGAATCAGCCCCAGCATTTT
>.|many|TRBV7-2|TRBJ1-2
CASSLDENYGYTF
TGTGCCAGCAGCTTAGACGAAAACTATGGCTACACCTTC
>.|many|TRBV25-1|TRBJ1-2
CASSEKGNYGYTF
TGTGCCAGCAGTGAAAAGGGAAACTATGGCTACACCTTC
>TRBD1|many|TRBV6-5|TRBJ1-2
CASSPSRTGARPFYGYTF
TGTGCCAGCAGTCCCTCCCGGACAGGGGCCCGACCGTTCTATGGCTACACCTTC
>.|.|TRBV30|TRBJ2-7
CACTGMRYEQYF
TGTGCCTGCACAGGGATGAGGTACGAGCAGTACTTC
>.|medium-sized|TRBV19|TRBJ2-5
CASRQAGETQYF
TGTGCCAGTAGGCAGGCGGGAGAGACCCAGTACTTC
>.|many|TRBV7-9|TRBJ1-1
CASSLEGGSEAFF
TGTGCCAGCAGCTTAGAGGGTGGCAGTGAAGCTTTCTTT
>.|few|TRBV7-2|TRBJ1-3
CASSLERPPRQGTHSGNTIYF
TGTGCCAGCAGCTTGGAAAGGCCTCCAAGGCAGGGGACTCACTCTGGAAACACCATATATTTT
>.|few|TRBV7-2|TRBJ2-2
CASSSPTGRAGELFF
TGTGCCAGCAGCTCTCCGACAGGCCGGGCCGGGGAGCTGTTTTTT
>.|.|TRBV4-1|TRBJ2-1
CASSQVLSSYNEQFF
TGCGCCAGCAGCCAAGTACTAAGCTCCTACAATGAGCAGTTCTTC
>TRBD2|many|TRBV6-6|TRBJ2-7
CASSPTSGVSYEQYF
TGTGCCAGCAGTCCTACTAGCGGGGTGTCCTACGAGCAGTACTTC
>.|.|TRBV7-8|TRBJ2-7
CASSLVRQNYEQYF
TGTGCCAGCAGCTTAGTTCGTCAGAACTACGAGCAGTACTTC
>.|few|TRBV5-1|TRBJ2-1
CASSLTGRSDSYNEQFF
TGCGCCAGCAGCCTCACGGGACGGTCAGACTCCTACAATGAGCAGTTCTTC
>.|few|TRBV4-1|TRBJ1-2
CASSQDLNSNYGYTF
TGCGCCAGCAGCCAAGATTTGAACTCTAACTATGGCTACACCTTC
>TRBD2|many|TRBV6-1|TRBJ2-5
CASSEQSFTSGGTQYF
TGTGCCAGCAGTGAACAGTCTTTTACTAGCGGGGGGACCCAGTACTTC
>.|.|TRBV20-1|TRBJ1-1
CSARTKLMNTEAFF
TGCAGTGCCAGGACAAAGCTCATGAACACTGAAGCTTTCTTT
>TRBD1|.|TRBV5-4|TRBJ2-1
CASSRETGYEQFF
TGTGCCAGCAGCCGAGAGACAGGGTATGAGCAGTTCTTC
>TRBD2|many|TRBV10-2|TRBJ2-1
CASSAVTGLADEQFF
TGCGCCAGCAGCGCTGTGACGGGACTAGCTGATGAGCAGTTCTTC
>.|.|TRBV20-1|TRBJ2-7
CSARDMGLRLGNEQYF
TGCAGTGCTAGAGATATGGGCCTTCGCCTGGGGAACGAGCAGTACTTC
>TRBD1|few|TRBV6-5|TRBJ2-1
CASRSPGQGISHEQFF
TGTGCCAGCAGGTCCCCGGGACAGGGGATCTCCCATGAGCAGTTCTTC
>.|.|TRBV6-2/TRBV6-3|TRBJ2-4
CASSTGNIQYF
TGTGCCAGCAGTACAGGGAACATTCAGTACTTC
>.|.|TRBV28|TRBJ2-7
CASSFGTASYEQYF
TGTGCCAGCAGTTTCGGGACGGCCTCCTACGAGCAGTACTTC
>.|many|TRBV9|TRBJ2-5
CASSVGGQRLQETQYF
TGTGCCAGCAGCGTCGGGGGCCAGCGCCTGCAAGAGACCCAGTACTTC
>TRBD2|many|TRBV27|TRBJ2-5
CASRMAGVKETQYF
TGTGCCAGCAGGATGGCGGGGGTGAAAGAGACCCAGTACTTC
>.|.|TRBV6-5|TRBJ1-1
CASSYSTGPNTEAFF
TGTGCCAGCAGTTACTCGACAGGCCCGAACACTGAAGCTTTCTTT